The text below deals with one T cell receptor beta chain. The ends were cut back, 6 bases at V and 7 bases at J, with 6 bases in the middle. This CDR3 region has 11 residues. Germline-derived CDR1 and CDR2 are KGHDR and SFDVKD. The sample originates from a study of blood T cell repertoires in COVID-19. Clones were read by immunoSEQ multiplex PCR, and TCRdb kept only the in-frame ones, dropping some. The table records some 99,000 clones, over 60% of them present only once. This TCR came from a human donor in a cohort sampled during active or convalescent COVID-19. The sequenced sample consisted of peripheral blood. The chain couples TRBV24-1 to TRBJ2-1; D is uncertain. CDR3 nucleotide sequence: TGTGCCACCAGTTTTCTTAATGAGCAGTTCTTC. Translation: CATSFLNEQFF.